This TCR beta chain stems from a study of T-cell memory formation after mild COVID-19. This clonotype showed up just a few times. Its matching antigen is unknown. Study-wide findings and caveats: Pre-infection memory contained some responding clones, which suggested that cross-reactive memory had joined. Unconfirmed was the SARS-CoV-2 specificity of second-wave clones that peaked on day 37.

Germline CDR1 and CDR2: MNHNS and SASEGT. The length of the CDR3 is 13 residues. Germline trimming cut 8 bases from V and 6 bases from J; bases unmatched to any gene: 9. In TCRdb, the 5' RACE reads were re-called with MiXCR into one record per CDR3 protein. The table has 200,000 to 300,000 distinct CDR3 sequences, approximately 15% seen once. The sample taken for sequencing was PBMCs or a T cell subset sorted from them (not recorded which). This chain connects TRBV6-1 to TRBJ1-1; 7 nucleotides match TRBD1. This TCR derives from an adult woman who had mild COVID-19 (a few samples of this study predate the infection). Cell type and time point are not known. DNA of the CDR3: TGTGCCAGCCACAGGGGCGGGTACTCTGAAGCTTTCTTT. Its protein is CASHRGGYSEAFF.